The clone carrying this T cell receptor beta chain was recorded only once. Its target is unknown. These data originate in a study of cytomegalovirus exposure and HLA in healthy donors. Study findings and constraints: The sole available immune exposure information was CMV serostatus. Among TCR beta chains, those listed as cytomegalovirus-associated numbered 164.

At sampling all donors were nominally healthy, likely with unrecorded immune exposures. The study ran its PCR with 60 Vbeta and 13 Jbeta primers. In the original processing: As a later analysis found, there were 70 million to 100 million unique TCR beta chains, of which about 10 million were shared. Here immunoSEQ multiplex PCR was the method, and the copy in TCRdb shows in-frame clones only, minus some. V and J calls and clone size are those listed in that table; D and trimming were worked out from the DNA. This table has under 250,000 clones, more than 75% appearing once. CDR3 size: 14 residues. V dropped 4 bases and J dropped 0; count of bases not matched to a gene: 6. The germline CDR1 and CDR2 sequences are SQVTM and ANQGSEA.

V usage is TRBV29-1 and J usage is TRBJ2-7, with 7 bases that match TRBD1. The origin of this receptor is a male donor in good health and CMV-seronegative. Sequenced material: PBMCs. The CDR3 spells CSVVQGQLSYEQYF. The CDR3 nucleotides read TGCAGCGTTGTACAGGGACAGCTCTCCTACGAGCAGTACTTC.